The table lists the clone carrying this TCR beta chain with many counts. What it recognizes is unknown. Amplified TCR beta CDR3 regions derived from RNA transcripts. The study used the HTBI primer set for a first-round RT-PCR of the TCR CDR3. TCRdb redid the calling of the multiplex PCR reads with MiXCR, one entry per CDR3 protein. Among roughly 640,000 distinct CDR3 sequences listed, approximately 16% were seen once. The data stem from a study of T cells in Graves' hyperthyroidism and ophthalmopathy. Study-wide context: Prior to any treatment, at the point of initial diagnosis, peripheral blood was collected.

Points from the study as a whole: Stable hyperthyroidism was separated from ophthalmopathy by a model based on 13 V-J features.

Trimming left V 5 bases short and J 7 bases short, with 14 bases between. This CDR3 is built from 12 residues. CDR1 GTSNPN and CDR2 SVGIG come from the germline V gene (reference sequence). This TCR derives from a woman aged 40-49 years with Graves' ophthalmopathy. The sequenced sample consisted of blood. The chain uses TRBV30 and TRBJ1-1, with D possibly matching TRBD1 (5 bases). The CDR3 bases are TGTGCCTGGGATTCTCCAGGGAGTGAAGCTTTCTTT. Amino acids: CAWDSPGSEAFF.